Listed below are T cell receptor beta chains from one sample, sequenced in a study of T cell responses to AZD1222 COVID-19 vaccine. TCRdb's table, derived via immunoSEQ multiplex PCR, lists solely in-frame clones and lacks some. The data show roughly 200,000 clones, approximately 94% seen once. The source was peripheral blood, collected 28 days after the second dose of the MenACWY control vaccine. Every receptor here comes from an adult who received the MenACWY meningococcal vaccine as a control. Each CDR3 is given with its conserved first and last residue. Each record gives: CDR3 length, J gene, V gene, D gene, clone size, CDR3 DNA, CDR3 protein. D genes are given only for firm matches. Clone size is not always given. Where it is, it says once, few, many or a class for expanded clones.

15,TRBJ2-2,TRBV7-9,TRBD2,NA,TGTGCCAGCAGTCCAAGCGGGAGGCGGACCGGGGAGCTGTTTTTT,CASSPSGRRTGELFF
15,TRBJ2-7,TRBV7-9,TRBD2,NA,TGTGCCAGCAGCCCCAGGACTAGCGGCCTAGACGAGCAGTACTTC,CASSPRTSGLDEQYF
15,TRBJ1-4,TRBV9,NA,NA,TGTGCCAGCAGCGTATCGAACAGTCCTAATGAAAAACTGTTTTTT,CASSVSNSPNEKLFF
18,TRBJ2-5,TRBV21-1,NA,NA,TGTGCCAGCAGCAAAGTGGGCTCTAGCGGCGGGAGGCAAGAGACCCAGTACTTC,CASSKVGSSGGRQETQYF
11,TRBJ2-7,TRBV2,NA,NA,TGTGCCAGCAGTGAGGTATACGAGCAGTACTTC,CASSEVYEQYF
15,TRBJ2-5,TRBV6-6,TRBD1,NA,TGTGCCAGCAGTTACTCGAACAGGGGTCAAGAGACCCAGTACTTC,CASSYSNRGQETQYF
13,TRBJ1-2,TRBV24-1,NA,NA,TGTGCCACCCGGCCGGGCGGGGACTATGGCTACACCTTC,CATRPGGDYGYTF
16,TRBJ2-7,TRBV9,TRBD2,NA,TGTGCCAGCAGCGCTTCCGGACTAGCGGGGACCTACGAGCAGTACTTC,CASSASGLAGTYEQYF
15,TRBJ1-5,TRBV5-1,NA,NA,TGCGCCAGCAGCTTGGAAGGCGGGGGCAATCAGCCCCAGCATTTT,CASSLEGGGNQPQHF
15,TRBJ2-7,TRBV6-5,NA,NA,TGTGCCAGCAGCCGCGACAGAAAAGGGAGTTACGAGCAGTACTTC,CASSRDRKGSYEQYF
15,TRBJ1-4,TRBV28,NA,NA,TGTGCCAGCAGTTCAAACAGGGCCGCAGCGGAAAAACTGTTTTTT,CASSSNRAAAEKLFF
14,TRBJ2-1,TRBV9,TRBD2,NA,TGTGCCAGCAGCGTAGGACTAGCGTACAATGAGCAGTTCTTC,CASSVGLAYNEQFF
16,TRBJ1-5,TRBV5-8,NA,NA,TGTGCCAGCAGCTTGGTTTTTGGGAGCAGCAATCAGCCCCAGCATTTT,CASSLVFGSSNQPQHF
15,TRBJ1-2,TRBV7-9,TRBD1,NA,TGTGCCAGCAGCCAAGCGGACAGGGGATCCTATGGCTACACCTTC,CASSQADRGSYGYTF
14,TRBJ1-1,TRBV10-3,NA,NA,TGTGCCATCAGTGAGTCGGTCTGGAACACTGAAGCTTTCTTT,CAISESVWNTEAFF
12,TRBJ1-1,TRBV9,NA,NA,TGTGCCAGCAGCAAAGTAGGATCTGAAGCTTTCTTT,CASSKVGSEAFF
14,TRBJ2-3,TRBV7-2,TRBD1,NA,TGTGCCAGCAGCCGGGACAGGGGGCGCGATACGCAGTATTTT,CASSRDRGRDTQYF
17,TRBJ1-5,TRBV19,TRBD1,NA,TGTGCCAGTAGTTATCTGTTGGGGACAGCCGCGGGGATGCCCCAGCATTTT,CASSYLLGTAAGMPQHF
13,TRBJ1-2,TRBV29-1,TRBD1,NA,TGCAGCGTTGAAACCGGGACAGGGCGTGGCTACACCTTC,CSVETGTGRGYTF
13,TRBJ2-7,TRBV6-5,NA,NA,TGTGCCAGCAGTTACGGGTACCCCTACGAGCAGTACTTC,CASSYGYPYEQYF
15,TRBJ1-4,TRBV19,TRBD1,NA,TGTGCCAGTAGTCCCCCGGGACAGGGGGCTGAAAAACTGTTTTTT,CASSPPGQGAEKLFF
16,TRBJ1-5,TRBV2,NA,NA,TGTGCCAGCAGTGAGGACAGTCCCCATAGCAATCAGCCCCAGCATTTT,CASSEDSPHSNQPQHF
13,TRBJ2-1,TRBV30,NA,NA,TGTGCCTGGAGTGTAGGAGAGGACAATGAGCAGTTCTTC,CAWSVGEDNEQFF
14,TRBJ2-1,TRBV14,NA,NA,TGTGCCAGCAGCCAAGTCTACGGGGGCGGTGAGCAGTTCTTC,CASSQVYGGGEQFF
13,TRBJ2-3,TRBV5-8,NA,NA,TGTGCCAGCGTGTTTTCGAGCACAGATACGCAGTATTTT,CASVFSSTDTQYF
14,TRBJ1-1,TRBV18,NA,NA,TGTGCCAGCTCACCAGTTGTGGGAGGCACTGAAGCTTTCTTT,CASSPVVGGTEAFF
16,TRBJ2-5,TRBV6-1,TRBD2,NA,TGTGCCAGCATTGACGGGACTAGCGGGGCACAAGAGACCCAGTACTTC,CASIDGTSGAQETQYF
15,TRBJ1-2,TRBV3-1/TRBV3-2,TRBD1,NA,TGTGCCAGCAGCCAACCACAGGGGGGAAACTATGGCTACACCTTC,CASSQPQGGNYGYTF
15,TRBJ1-2,TRBV7-9,NA,NA,TGTGCCAGCAGCTTATCTTCGGGAACTCCCCTCGGCTACACCTTC,CASSLSSGTPLGYTF
11,TRBJ2-4,TRBV30,NA,NA,TGTGCCTGGATGACCAAAAACATTCAGTACTTC,CAWMTKNIQYF
13,TRBJ2-1,TRBV10-2,NA,NA,TGCGCCAGCAGAGACATCTCCTACAATGAGCAGTTCTTC,CASRDISYNEQFF
14,TRBJ2-1,TRBV7-2,NA,few,TGTGCCAGCAGCTTAGCGGGCCGGTACAATGAGCAGTTCTTC,CASSLAGRYNEQFF
15,TRBJ1-6,TRBV18,TRBD1,NA,TGTGCCAGCTCACCATCGACAGGGGTCAATTCACCCCTCCACTTT,CASSPSTGVNSPLHF
14,TRBJ1-1,TRBV6-5,NA,NA,TGTGCCAGCAGTTACTCGGGCAAGAACACTGAAGCTTTCTTT,CASSYSGKNTEAFF
17,TRBJ2-1,TRBV7-2,TRBD2,NA,TGTGCCAGCAGCTTAGACCCTAGCGGGGTAGTCTACAATGAGCAGTTCTTC,CASSLDPSGVVYNEQFF
16,TRBJ1-3,TRBV5-6,NA,NA,TGTGCCAGCAGCTTGCTGGGGTCTCCAGTTGGAAACACCATATATTTT,CASSLLGSPVGNTIYF
17,TRBJ1-4,TRBV28,NA,NA,TGTGCCAGCCATAAGACGACAGCAGCCGCAACTAATGAAAAACTGTTTTTT,CASHKTTAAATNEKLFF
13,TRBJ1-5,TRBV29-1,TRBD1,once,TGCAGCGGGGGACAGGGGAGTGATCAGCCCCAGCATTTT,CSGGQGSDQPQHF
14,TRBJ1-3,TRBV27,NA,NA,TGTGCCAGCAGTCCGGCCGGATGGGGAAACACCATATATTTT,CASSPAGWGNTIYF
15,TRBJ1-2,TRBV25-1,TRBD1,NA,TGTGCCAGCAGTGAAACGGGACAGGGGAGTAAGGGCTACACCTTC,CASSETGQGSKGYTF
12,TRBJ2-7,TRBV5-5,NA,NA,TGTGCCAGCAGCGAGAATTTCGGGGAGCAGTACTTC,CASSENFGEQYF
17,TRBJ2-6,TRBV3-1/TRBV3-2,NA,NA,TGTGCCAGCAGCCAAGTGGGCAGGCAGGGTGGGGCCAACGTCCTGACTTTC,CASSQVGRQGGANVLTF
14,TRBJ1-1,TRBV9,NA,NA,TGTGCCAGCAGCGTAGGAGGGGACGTCACTGAAGCTTTCTTT,CASSVGGDVTEAFF
17,TRBJ1-3,TRBV7-9,NA,NA,TGTGCCAGCAGCTTCCACTCTTCGGGGGCAGCGGGAAACACCATATATTTT,CASSFHSSGAAGNTIYF
16,TRBJ2-1,TRBV5-1,TRBD1,NA,TGCGCCAGCAGCTTGGCCGGACAGGGGGTTTACAATGAGCAGTTCTTC,CASSLAGQGVYNEQFF
15,TRBJ2-3,TRBV11-2,NA,NA,TGTGCCAGCAGCTTCCAGGCGGGAAGCACAGATACGCAGTATTTT,CASSFQAGSTDTQYF
14,TRBJ1-1,TRBV19,NA,NA,TGTGCCAGTATTCCGACAGATATTAACACTGAAGCTTTCTTT,CASIPTDINTEAFF
15,TRBJ1-1,TRBV6-5,TRBD1,NA,TGTGCCAGCAGCCGGACAGGGGGAATGAACACTGAAGCTTTCTTT,CASSRTGGMNTEAFF